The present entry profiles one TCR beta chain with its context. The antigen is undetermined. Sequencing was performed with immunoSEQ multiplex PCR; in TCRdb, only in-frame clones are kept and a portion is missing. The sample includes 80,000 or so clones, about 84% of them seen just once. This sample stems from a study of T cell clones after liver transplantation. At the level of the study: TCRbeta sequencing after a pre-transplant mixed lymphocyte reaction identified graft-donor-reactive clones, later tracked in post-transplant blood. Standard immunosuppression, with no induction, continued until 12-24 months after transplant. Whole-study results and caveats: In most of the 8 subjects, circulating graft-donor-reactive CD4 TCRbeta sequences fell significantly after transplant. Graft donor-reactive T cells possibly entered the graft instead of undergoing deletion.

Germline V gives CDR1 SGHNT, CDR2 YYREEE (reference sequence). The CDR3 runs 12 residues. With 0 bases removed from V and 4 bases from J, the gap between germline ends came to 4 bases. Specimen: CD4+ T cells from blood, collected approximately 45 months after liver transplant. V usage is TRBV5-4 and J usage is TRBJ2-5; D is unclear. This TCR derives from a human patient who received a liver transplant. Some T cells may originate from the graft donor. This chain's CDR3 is CASSLAAETQYF. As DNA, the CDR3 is TGTGCCAGCAGCTTGGCCGCAGAGACCCAGTACTTC.